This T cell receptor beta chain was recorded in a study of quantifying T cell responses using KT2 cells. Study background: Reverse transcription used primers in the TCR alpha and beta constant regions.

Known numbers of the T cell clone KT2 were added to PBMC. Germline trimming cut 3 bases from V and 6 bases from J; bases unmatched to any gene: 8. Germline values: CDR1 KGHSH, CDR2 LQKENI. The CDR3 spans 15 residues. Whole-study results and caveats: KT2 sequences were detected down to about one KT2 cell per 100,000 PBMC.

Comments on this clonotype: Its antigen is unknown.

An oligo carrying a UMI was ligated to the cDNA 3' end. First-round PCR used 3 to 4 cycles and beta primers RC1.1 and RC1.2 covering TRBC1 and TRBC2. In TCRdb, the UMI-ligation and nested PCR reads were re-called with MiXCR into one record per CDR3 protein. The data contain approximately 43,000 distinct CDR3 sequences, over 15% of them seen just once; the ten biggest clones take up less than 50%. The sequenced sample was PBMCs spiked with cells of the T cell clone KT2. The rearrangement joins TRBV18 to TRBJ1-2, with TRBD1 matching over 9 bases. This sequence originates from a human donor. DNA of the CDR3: TGTGCCAGCTCACCGGGACAGGGTCGGTCACATGGCTACACCTTC. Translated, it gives CASSPGQGRSHGYTF.